This record looks at one TCR beta chain sequence and its context. As yet, its antigen is unknown. Sequencing was performed with immunoSEQ multiplex PCR; in TCRdb, only in-frame clones are kept and a portion is missing. The sample shows 30,000 to 35,000 clones, around 83% of them seen only once. These data originate in a study of OX40 agonist ivuxolimab in advanced cancers. Looking at the study overall: Given to patients was ivuxolimab, an agonistic anti-OX40 (CD134) antibody. Participants, 70% to 90% male, averaged around 60 years of age, ranging from about 23 to 90. Patients with hepatocellular carcinoma, melanoma, renal cell or head and neck cancer made up the dose-escalation patients. Study observations and caveats: Dosing at 0.1 to 3.0 mg/kg was accompanied by clonal expansion of CD4+ and CD8+ blood T cells by week 6.

The CDR3 is 13 residues long. The germline V and J ends were trimmed by 0 bases and 2 bases, with 7 bases remaining between them. The germline V gene encodes CDR1 GTSNPN and CDR2 SVGIG (reference sequence). J is TRBJ2-5 and V is TRBV30; D not resolved. This receptor was obtained from an adult with an advanced solid tumor such as melanoma, head and neck, liver or kidney cancer. This material consisted of CD4+ or CD8+ T cells sorted from blood, taken in a trial of the OX40 agonist ivuxolimab. CDR3 nucleotides: TGTGCCTGGAGTGTACTGCAGCAAGAGACCCAGTACTTC. Translating gives CAWSVLQQETQYF. Full variable domain (outside the CDR3, taken from reference TRBV30 and TRBJ2-5): SQTIHQWPATLVQPVGSPLSLECTVEGTSNPNLYWYRQAAGRGLQLLFYSVGIGQISSEVPQNLSASRPQDRQFILSSKKLLLSDSGFYLCAWSVLQQETQYFGPGTRLLVL.